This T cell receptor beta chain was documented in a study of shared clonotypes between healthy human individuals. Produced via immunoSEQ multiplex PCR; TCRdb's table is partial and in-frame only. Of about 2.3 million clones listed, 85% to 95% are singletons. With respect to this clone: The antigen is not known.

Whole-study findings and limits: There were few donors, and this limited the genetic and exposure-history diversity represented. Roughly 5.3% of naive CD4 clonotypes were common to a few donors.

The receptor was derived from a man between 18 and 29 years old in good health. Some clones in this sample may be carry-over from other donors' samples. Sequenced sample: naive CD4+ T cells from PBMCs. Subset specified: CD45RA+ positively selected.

CDR3 in DNA: TGTGCCAGCAGTATAACAGGGGCGGAAGAGCAGTACTTC. Amino acid sequence: CASSITGAEEQYF. This chain joins TRBV28 and TRBJ2-7, with 7 nucleotides matching TRBD1. After removal of 5 bases from V and 7 bases from J, the junction contained 8 bases not matched to a gene. Germline values: CDR1 MDHEN, CDR2 SYDVKM. The length of the CDR3 is 13 residues.